One and the same sample provided the 5 T cell receptor beta chains below, sequenced in a study of CD8+ T cells in alopecia areata. Extracted RNA was reverse transcribed into cDNA, the sequencing template. Using immunoSEQ multiplex PCR, the repertoire was profiled, and TCRdb retains in-frame clones only, with some absent. The repertoire holds 120,000 or so clones, with about 50% as singletons. What was sequenced was NKG2D-low CD8+ T cells sorted from blood. Receptor source: a human donor with alopecia areata.

This clone was seen a handful of times. The J gene is TRBJ2-7, the V gene TRBV2; D is uncertain. CDR1 is SNHLY, CDR2 FYNNEI, per germline. CDR3 size: 12 residues. Trimming stripped 7 bases from V and 0 bases from J, with 7 bases between. The CDR3 spells CASILDSYEQYF. CDR3 coding DNA: TGTGCCAGCATCCTAGACTCCTACGAGCAGTACTTC.

The V and J genes are TRBV27 and TRBJ1-5, with a tentative D call TRBD1 (5 bases). The germline V and J ends were trimmed by 2 bases and 6 bases, with 11 bases remaining between them. The germline V gene has CDR1 MNHEY and CDR2 SMNVEV (reference sequence). This CDR3 has 14 residues. The CDR3 nucleotides read TGTGCCAGCAGTTTAGGGGCAGGAGGTCAGCCCCAGCATTTT. This sequence encodes CASSLGAGGQPQHF.

The chain combines TRBV29-1 with TRBJ1-2; 8 bases fit TRBD1. The CDR3 consists of 16 residues. Per germline, CDR1 SQVTM and CDR2 ANQGSEA. The V gene end was trimmed by 6 bases and the J gene end by 8 bases; junction bases not matched to a gene: 20. The CDR3 loop is CSVGPGTGLGGYGYTF. CDR3 nucleotides: TGCAGCGTCGGTCCCGGGACAGGACTGGGAGGCTACGGCTACACCTTC.

V and J are TRBV9 and TRBJ1-1; the D gene is possibly TRBD1 (5 bases). V lost 4 bases, J lost 3 bases, and 19 bases lay in between. The CDR3 covers 16 residues. The germline CDR1 and CDR2 sequences are SGDLS and YYNGEE. CDR3 protein: CASSPNDGGGDTEAFF. DNA for the CDR3: TGTGCCAGCAGCCCAAACGACGGCGGGGGTGACACTGAAGCTTTCTTT.

The chain carries TRBV27 and TRBJ2-1; 10 bases align to TRBD1. The CDR3 extends over 15 amino acids. With V trimmed by 3 bases and J by 9 bases, 8 bases remained unmatched. Germline-derived CDR1 and CDR2 are MNHEY and SMNVEV (reference sequence). CDR3 in DNA: TGTGCCAGCAGTTTTACGGGACAGGGGAAAGGTGAGCAGTTCTTC. Encoded protein: CASSFTGQGKGEQFF.